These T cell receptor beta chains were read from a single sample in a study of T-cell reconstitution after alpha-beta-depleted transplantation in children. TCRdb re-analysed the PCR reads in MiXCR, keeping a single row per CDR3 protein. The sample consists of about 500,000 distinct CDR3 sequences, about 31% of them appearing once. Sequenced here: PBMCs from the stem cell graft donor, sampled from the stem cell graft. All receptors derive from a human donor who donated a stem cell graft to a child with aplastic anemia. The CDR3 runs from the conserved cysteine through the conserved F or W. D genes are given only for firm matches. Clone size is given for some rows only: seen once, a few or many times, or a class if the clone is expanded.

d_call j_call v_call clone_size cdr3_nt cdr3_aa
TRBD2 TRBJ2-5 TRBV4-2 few TGTGCCAGCAGCCAAGAAACTCTAACTGAGGCTAGCGGGCCCGAAGAGACCCAGTACTTC CASSQETLTEASGPEETQYF
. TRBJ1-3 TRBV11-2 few TGTGCCAGCAGCTTGATTCCAGGTGGGCCGAGCTCTGGAAACACCATATATTTT CASSLIPGGPSSGNTIYF
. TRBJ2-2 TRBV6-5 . TGTGCCAGCAGTTACTCGGATTTCCCTCAGGCCAACTGGGCCGGGGAGCTGTTTTTT CASSYSDFPQANWAGELFF
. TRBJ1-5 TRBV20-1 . TGCAGTGCTAGAGATGTCCTGGGCTCAAATCAGCCCCAGCATTTT CSARDVLGSNQPQHF
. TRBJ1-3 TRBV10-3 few TGTGCCATCAGTGCGGGGGTAAGCTCTGGAAACACCATATATTTT CAISAGVSSGNTIYF
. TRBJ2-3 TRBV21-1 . TGTGCCAGCATCGGAGCGGGAGTCACAGATACGCAGTATTTT CASIGAGVTDTQYF
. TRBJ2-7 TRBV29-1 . TGCAGCGTAGAAGGACTCTCCGCCGAGCAGTACTTC CSVEGLSAEQYF
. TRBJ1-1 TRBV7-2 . TGTGCCAGCACCCAACTTGAAGGGGGGATCACTGAAGCTTTCTTT CASTQLEGGITEAFF
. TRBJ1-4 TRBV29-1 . TGCAGCGTTGCCAGGGATAATGAAAAACTGTTTTTT CSVARDNEKLFF
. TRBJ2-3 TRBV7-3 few TGTGCCAGCAGCCGGGGGGCCACGGCAGATACGCAGTATTTT CASSRGATADTQYF
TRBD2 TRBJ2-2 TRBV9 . TGTGCCAGCGGCCTGACTAGCGGGACGTACACCGGGGAGCTGTTTTTT CASGLTSGTYTGELFF
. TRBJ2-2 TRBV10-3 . TGTGCCACCAGCCTAGGAAACACCGGGGAGCTGTTTTTT CATSLGNTGELFF
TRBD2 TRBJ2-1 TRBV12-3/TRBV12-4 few TGTGCCAGCAGTTCCCAGCGGGAGGGCCTCAGGAATGAGCAGTTCTTC CASSSQREGLRNEQFF
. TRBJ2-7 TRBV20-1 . TGCAGTGCTAGAGGCCCGGGCGACCCCTACGAGCAGTACTTC CSARGPGDPYEQYF
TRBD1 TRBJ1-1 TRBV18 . TGTGCCAGCTCACCGACAGGGGGGTTGGACACTGAAGCTTTCTTT CASSPTGGLDTEAFF
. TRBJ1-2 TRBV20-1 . TGCAGTGCTAGAGTGGGGGCCGGCGGCTACACCTTC CSARVGAGGYTF
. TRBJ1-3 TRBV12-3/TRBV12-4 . TGTGCCAGCAGTTTTTTTGGGCAAGCGTCCACCATATATTTT CASSFFGQASTIYF
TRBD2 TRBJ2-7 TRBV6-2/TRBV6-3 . TGTGCCAGCACCCTCCTAGCGGGAGTCTTGGGTGAGCAGTACTTC CASTLLAGVLGEQYF
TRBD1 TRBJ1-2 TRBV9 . TGTGCCAGCAGCGAGGGCCAGGACAGGGCAATCAACTATGGCTACACCTTC CASSEGQDRAINYGYTF
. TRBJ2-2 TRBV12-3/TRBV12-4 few TGTGCCAGCAGTTTATGGCGGGAGAACACCGGGGAGCTGTTTTTT CASSLWRENTGELFF
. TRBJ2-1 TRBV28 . TGTGCCAGCAGTACCGGGACACCTACCTACAATGAGCAGTTCTTC CASSTGTPTYNEQFF
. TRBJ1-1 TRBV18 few TGTGCCAGCTCACCACGGGCCATGAACACTGAAGCTTTCTTT CASSPRAMNTEAFF
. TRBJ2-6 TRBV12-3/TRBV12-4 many TGTGCCAGCAGTCCCCTCGGGGGAAGGGCCAACGTCCTGACTTTC CASSPLGGRANVLTF
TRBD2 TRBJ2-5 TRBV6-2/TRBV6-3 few TGTGCCAGCAGCCGCGAGACTAGCGGGTTGGGGGAGACCCAGTACTTC CASSRETSGLGETQYF
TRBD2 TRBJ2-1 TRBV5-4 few TGTGCCAGCAGCTTCGGGACTACCAACAATGAGCAGTTCTTC CASSFGTTNNEQFF
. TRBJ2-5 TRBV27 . TGTGCCAGCAGTTTGGGGGGAGCCCCGGGGGAGACCCAGTACTTC CASSLGGAPGETQYF
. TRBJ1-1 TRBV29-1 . TGCAGCGTTGGAACAGCTTCGAACACTGAAGCTTTCTTT CSVGTASNTEAFF
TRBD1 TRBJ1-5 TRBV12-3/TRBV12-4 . TGTGCCAGCAGTTCCGGACAGGGGGTACAGCCCCAGCATTTT CASSSGQGVQPQHF
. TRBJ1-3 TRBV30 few TGTGCCTGGAGACTCGCTGGGACTGGAAACACCATATATTTT CAWRLAGTGNTIYF